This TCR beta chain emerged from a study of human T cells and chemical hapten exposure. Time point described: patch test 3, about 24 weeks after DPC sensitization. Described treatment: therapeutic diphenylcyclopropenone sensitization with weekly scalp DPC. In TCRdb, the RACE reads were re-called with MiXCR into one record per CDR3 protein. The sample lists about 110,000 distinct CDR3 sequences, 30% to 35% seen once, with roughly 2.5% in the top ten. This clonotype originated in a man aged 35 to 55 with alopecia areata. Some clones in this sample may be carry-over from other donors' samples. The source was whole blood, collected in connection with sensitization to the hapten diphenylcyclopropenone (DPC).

This chain's CDR3 is CASSLIGQSGTDTQYF. Here the CDR3 DNA reads TGTGCCAGCAGCTTAATCGGACAGTCGGGCACAGATACGCAGTATTTT. The chain employs TRBV7-9 and TRBJ2-3; TRBD1 is a possible D gene (6 bases). This CDR3 contains 16 residues. From germline, CDR1 is SEHNR and CDR2 FQNEAQ (reference sequence). V was shortened by 2 bases and J by 1 base, with 13 bases between the two germline ends.